The rows below give T cell receptor beta chains drawn from one sample of a study of blood T cell repertoires in COVID-19. Only in-frame clones appear in the TCRdb table, and some are missing; sequencing was by immunoSEQ multiplex PCR. The table records around 190,000 clones, under 85% of them present only once. Material: peripheral blood. The source is a woman in her sixties or seventies with COVID-19, enrolled during active disease. Each CDR3 is given with its conserved first and last residue. The order of the fields is clone size, D gene, V gene, J gene, CDR3 protein, CDR3 DNA. The D gene is left open where the match is weak. Clone size is given for some rows only: seen once, a few or many times, or a class if the clone is expanded.

>few|-|TRBV6-5|TRBJ1-1
CASRGVYTEAFF
TGTGCCAGCAGAGGGGTTTACACTGAAGCTTTCTTT
>-|-|TRBV28|TRBJ2-7
CASSFSLPSSYEQYF
TGTGCCAGCAGTTTTTCTTTGCCCAGCTCCTACGAGCAGTACTTC
>-|TRBD1|TRBV7-3|TRBJ2-2
CASRGQDTGELFF
TGTGCCAGCAGGGGACAGGACACCGGGGAGCTGTTTTTT
>-|TRBD2|TRBV7-2|TRBJ2-5
CASSLIERGQETQYF
TGTGCCAGCAGCTTAATAGAGCGGGGGCAAGAGACCCAGTACTTC
>once|TRBD2|TRBV7-2|TRBJ2-1
CASSLAGLAGIGEQFF
TGTGCCAGCAGCTTAGCAGGACTAGCGGGAATAGGTGAGCAGTTCTTC
>-|-|TRBV6-5|TRBJ1-5
CASRPQGSTQPQHF
TGTGCCAGCAGGCCCCAGGGTTCCACTCAGCCCCAGCATTTT
>-|TRBD2|TRBV7-6|TRBJ2-7
CASSLEGTSVPYEQYF
TGTGCCAGCAGCTTAGAAGGAACTAGCGTGCCCTACGAGCAGTACTTC
>-|TRBD1|TRBV30|TRBJ1-2
CAWSVSRQGGYTF
TGTGCCTGGAGTGTCTCCAGACAGGGTGGCTACACCTTC
>-|-|TRBV28|TRBJ1-1
CASSLREWGAFF
TGTGCCAGCAGTTTGCGGGAGTGGGGAGCTTTCTTT
>-|-|TRBV28|TRBJ2-7
CASRTTGTSAYEQYF
TGTGCCAGTAGAACGACCGGGACATCAGCCTACGAGCAGTACTTC
>few|-|TRBV7-9|TRBJ2-1
CASSSKLQGISYNEQFF
TGTGCCAGCAGCTCTAAGTTGCAGGGTATTTCCTACAATGAGCAGTTCTTC
>many|-|TRBV29-1|TRBJ2-5
CSVETRGGETQYF
TGCAGCGTTGAAACCCGGGGTGGAGAGACCCAGTACTTC
>-|TRBD2|TRBV13|TRBJ2-4
CASSTSGKGKNIQYF
TGTGCCAGCAGCACTAGCGGTAAGGGGAAAAACATTCAGTACTTC
>-|TRBD2|TRBV5-8|TRBJ2-5
CASSLGLGLEMETQYF
TGTGCCAGCAGCTTGGGTTTGGGACTAGAGATGGAGACCCAGTACTTC
>-|-|TRBV5-4|TRBJ1-3
CASSFPGAPGNTIYF
TGTGCCAGCAGCTTTCCAGGGGCCCCTGGAAACACCATATATTTT